The rows below give T cell receptor beta chains drawn from one sample of a study of T cell changes during pregnancy in multiple sclerosis. Sequencing was performed with immunoSEQ multiplex PCR; in TCRdb, only in-frame clones are kept and a portion is missing. The sample shows fewer than 140,000 clones, less than 95% of them seen only once. Material: peripheral blood, obtained before pregnancy. The receptors stem from a female donor with multiple sclerosis, enrolled in a pregnancy study. Both conserved end residues are trimmed from each CDR3. A clone size is listed for some rows: how often the clone was seen (once, few, many), or a class if it is expanded.

CDR3 length	V gene	clone size	CDR3 protein
13	TRBV18	once	ASSPPGQGSYEQY
11	TRBV6-6	once	ASSYTEYYGYT
13	TRBV19	once	ASTIGTGRQETQY
10	TRBV6-6	-	ASSYGSGEQF
12	TRBV7-2	-	ASSLMVGVKTQY
13	TRBV2	-	ASSARDYLANEQY
10	TRBV7-2	-	ASSIQAGSRL
12	TRBV5-1	-	ASSLGQGNSPPH
14	TRBV5-1	-	ASSSLRVGTTNEQF
10	TRBV30	-	AWLMGQSEAF
12	TRBV27	-	ASSFRTEVYEQF
9	TRBV28	-	ALQGTDTQY
15	TRBV5-4	-	ASSGTSGRAWDNEQF
13	TRBV9	-	ASSVEGGAWDTQY
10	TRBV28	-	ASRDGGQPQH
14	TRBV5-5	once	ASSQRGTGSPYEQY
13	TRBV7-9	-	ASSLGTGLENTIY
12	TRBV6-1	-	ASSVQVGSYEQY
14	TRBV7-8	-	ASSILWAGRGAEAF
12	TRBV11-1	-	ASSVGQRYYEQY
17	TRBV4-1	-	ASSQDRTGGLIGRETQY
17	TRBV28	-	ASSPSPGTGTVGSYGYT